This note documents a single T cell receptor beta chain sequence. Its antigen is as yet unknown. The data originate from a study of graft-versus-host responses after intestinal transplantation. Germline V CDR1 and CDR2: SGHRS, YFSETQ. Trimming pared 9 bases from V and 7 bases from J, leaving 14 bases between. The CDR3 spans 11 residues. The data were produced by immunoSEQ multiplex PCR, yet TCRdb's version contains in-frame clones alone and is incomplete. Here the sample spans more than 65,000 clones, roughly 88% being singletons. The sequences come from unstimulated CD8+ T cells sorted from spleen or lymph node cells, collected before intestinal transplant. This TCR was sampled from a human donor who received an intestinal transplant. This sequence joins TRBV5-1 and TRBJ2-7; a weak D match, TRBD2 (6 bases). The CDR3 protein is CANLWGDEQYF. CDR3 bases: TGCGCCAACCTCTGGGGGGATGAGCAGTACTTC.